Here is one TCR beta chain with its context. These data originate in a study of blood T cell repertoires in COVID-19. In the study overall: Acute-phase and convalescent COVID-19 samples originated in the United States, Italy and Spain.

Between the trimmed V and J ends, which lost 3 bases and 6 bases, there was a span of 20 bases. This CDR3 has 16 residues. The V gene's germline CDR1 is SGHAT and CDR2 FQNNGV. The protocol was immunoSEQ multiplex PCR, while the TCRdb copy is restricted to in-frame clones and leaves out a portion. The sample contains tens of thousands of clones, 88% of which appear only once. This chain joins TRBV11-2 and TRBJ1-1; D is undetermined. The clonotype was recovered from a human donor in a cohort sampled during active COVID-19. What was sequenced was peripheral blood. The DNA of the CDR3 is TGTGCCAGCAGCTTGTTTCTCCGGCAGGCGAGAGCTGAAGCTTTCTTT. Translating it yields CASSLFLRQARAEAFF.